This TCR beta chain was sequenced during a study of T cell clones after liver transplantation. About the study: TCRbeta sequencing after a pre-transplant mixed lymphocyte reaction identified graft-donor-reactive clones, later tracked in post-transplant blood. Until 12-24 months post-transplant, subjects got standard immunosuppression and no induction. Study results and limitations: These preliminary findings come from unstandardized post-transplant sampling times.

This clone was detected a few times. Its antigen is as yet unknown. CDR3 length: 15 amino acids. The V and J ends lost 6 bases and 4 bases, in that order; junction bases with no gene match: 11. The germline CDR1 and CDR2 sequences are LNHDA and SQIVND (reference sequence). CD3+CD4+ and CD3+CD8+ cells were FACS-sorted from thawed unstimulated PBMCs. Libraries were prepared by immunoSEQ multiplex PCR; TCRdb keeps only in-frame clonotypes and omits some of them. The sample has about 74,000 clones, about four fifths seen once. The V call is TRBV19, the J call TRBJ2-7; 8 positions match TRBD2. Here the sequenced sample was CD4+ T cells from blood, taken before liver transplant. This receptor was obtained from a human donor who received a liver transplant. The CDR3: CASRALAGSSYEQYF. The CDR3 nucleotides read TGTGCCAGTAGAGCCTTAGCGGGGTCCTCTTACGAGCAGTACTTC.